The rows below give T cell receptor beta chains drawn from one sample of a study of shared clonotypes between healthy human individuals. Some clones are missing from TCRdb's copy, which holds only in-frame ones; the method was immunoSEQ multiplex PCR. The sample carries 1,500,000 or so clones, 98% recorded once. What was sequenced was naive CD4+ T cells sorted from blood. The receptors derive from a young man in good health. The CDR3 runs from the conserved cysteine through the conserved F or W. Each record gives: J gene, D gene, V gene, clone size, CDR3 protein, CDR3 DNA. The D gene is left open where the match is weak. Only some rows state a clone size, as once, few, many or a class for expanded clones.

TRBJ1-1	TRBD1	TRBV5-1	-	CASSLGAGGATSPEAFF	TGCGCCAGCAGCTTGGGGGCAGGGGGCGCCACAAGCCCTGAAGCTTTCTTT
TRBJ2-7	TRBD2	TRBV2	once	CASRGLAGVGQYF	TGTGCCAGCAGGGGGCTAGCGGGAGTGGGGCAGTACTTC
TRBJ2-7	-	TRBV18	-	CASSPLNSGSDEQYF	TGTGCCAGCTCACCACTGAATTCGGGGAGCGACGAGCAGTACTTC
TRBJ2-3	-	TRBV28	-	CASSSPTEGSTQYF	TGTGCCAGCAGTTCCCCCACGGAGGGATCGACGCAGTATTTT
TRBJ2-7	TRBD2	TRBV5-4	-	CASSSRLAGDPYEQYF	TGTGCCAGCAGCTCCCGACTAGCCGGCGATCCCTACGAGCAGTACTTC
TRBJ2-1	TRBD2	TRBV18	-	CASSAGTSGSNEQFF	TGTGCCAGCTCAGCCGGGACTAGCGGGAGTAATGAGCAGTTCTTC
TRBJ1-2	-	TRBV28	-	CASSHRVLTF	TGTGCCAGCAGTCACAGGGTTCTTACCTTC
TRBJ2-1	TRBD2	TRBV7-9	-	CASSLAGPVGSYNEQFF	TGTGCCAGCAGCCTAGCGGGCCCGGTAGGGTCCTACAATGAGCAGTTCTTC
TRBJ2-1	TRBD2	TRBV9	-	CASSSRTSGKPYNEQFF	TGTGCCAGCAGCTCCCGGACTAGCGGGAAGCCCTACAATGAGCAGTTCTTC
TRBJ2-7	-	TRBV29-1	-	CSVGGRSSYEQYF	TGCAGCGTCGGAGGGAGGTCGTCCTACGAGCAGTACTTC
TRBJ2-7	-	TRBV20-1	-	CSASRDEQYF	TGCAGTGCTTCAAGGGACGAGCAGTACTTC
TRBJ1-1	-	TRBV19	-	CASTVRQGPTEAFF	TGTGCCAGTACGGTTCGCCAGGGTCCCACTGAAGCTTTCTTT
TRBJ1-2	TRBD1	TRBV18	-	CASSPGTGTSNYGYTF	TGTGCCAGCTCACCTGGGACAGGGACCTCTAACTATGGCTACACCTTC
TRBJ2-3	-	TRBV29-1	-	CSVAGQYTDTQYF	TGCAGCGTTGCCGGGCAGTACACAGATACGCAGTATTTT
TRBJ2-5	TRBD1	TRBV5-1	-	CASSWGTGGYQETQYF	TGCGCCAGCAGCTGGGGGACAGGGGGATACCAAGAGACCCAGTACTTC
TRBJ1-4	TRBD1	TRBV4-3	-	CASSLEGQGNEKLFF	TGCGCCAGCAGCTTAGAGGGACAGGGAAATGAAAAACTGTTTTTT
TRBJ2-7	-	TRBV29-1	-	CSVGGLEQYF	TGCAGCGTAGGCGGGCTTGAGCAGTACTTC
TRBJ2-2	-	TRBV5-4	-	CASSLSAIKRNTGELFF	TGTGCCAGCAGCTTGAGCGCTATCAAGAGGAACACCGGGGAGCTGTTTTTT
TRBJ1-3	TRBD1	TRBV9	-	CASSVGGQGGNTIYF	TGTGCCAGCAGCGTAGGCGGACAGGGGGGAAACACCATATATTTT
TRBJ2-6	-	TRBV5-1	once	CASSLEGSGANVLTF	TGCGCCAGCAGCTTGGAGGGCTCTGGGGCCAACGTCCTGACTTTC
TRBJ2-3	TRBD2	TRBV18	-	CASSILAGVWPDTQYF	TGTGCCAGCTCAATCCTAGCGGGAGTTTGGCCAGATACGCAGTATTTT
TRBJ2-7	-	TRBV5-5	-	CASSLVGIYEQYF	TGTGCCAGCAGCTTGGTAGGGATATACGAGCAGTACTTC
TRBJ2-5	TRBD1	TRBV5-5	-	CASSLLQGTGEKFQETQYF	TGTGCCAGCAGCTTGTTGCAGGGGACAGGGGAAAAATTCCAAGAGACCCAGTACTTC
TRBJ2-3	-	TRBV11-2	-	CASSLVIDTQYF	TGTGCCAGCAGCTTAGTTATAGATACGCAGTATTTT
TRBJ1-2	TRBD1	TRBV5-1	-	CASSLEAAGGYGYTF	TGCGCCAGCAGCTTGGAGGCTGCAGGGGGCTATGGCTACACCTTC
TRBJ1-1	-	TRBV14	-	CASSQDGGLGLNTEAFF	TGTGCCAGCAGCCAAGATGGAGGGTTGGGGTTGAACACTGAAGCTTTCTTT
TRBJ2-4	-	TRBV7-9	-	CASSRTGFKNIQYF	TGTGCCAGCAGCCGCACAGGGTTCAAAAACATTCAGTACTTC
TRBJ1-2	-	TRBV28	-	CASSLPGPNYGYTF	TGTGCCAGCAGTTTACCCGGACCTAACTATGGCTACACCTTC
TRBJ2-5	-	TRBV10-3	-	CAISEPTRTQYF	TGTGCCATCAGTGAGCCGACTAGGACCCAGTACTTC
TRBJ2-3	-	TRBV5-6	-	CASRGSGTDTQYF	TGTGCCAGCAGGGGGAGCGGCACAGATACGCAGTATTTT
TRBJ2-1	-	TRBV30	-	CACSGNFGNEQFF	TGTGCCTGTTCAGGGAATTTTGGCAATGAGCAGTTCTTC
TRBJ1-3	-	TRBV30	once	CAWSGGLYSGNTIYF	TGTGCCTGGAGTGGGGGACTGTACTCTGGAAACACCATATATTTT
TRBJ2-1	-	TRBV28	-	CASSSVSHNEQFF	TGTGCCAGCAGTTCCGTTAGTCACAATGAGCAGTTCTTC
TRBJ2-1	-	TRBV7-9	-	CASSLLGRYNEQFF	TGTGCCAGCAGCCTCTTAGGGAGGTACAATGAGCAGTTCTTC
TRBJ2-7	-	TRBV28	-	CASSGRSYEQYF	TGTGCCAGCAGTGGACGGTCCTACGAGCAGTACTTC
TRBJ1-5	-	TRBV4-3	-	CASSQGGWNQPQHF	TGCGCCAGCAGCCAAGGAGGGTGGAATCAGCCCCAGCATTTT
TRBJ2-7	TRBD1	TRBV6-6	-	CASSYLQGGAYEQYF	TGTGCCAGCAGTTACTTACAGGGGGGAGCCTACGAGCAGTACTTC
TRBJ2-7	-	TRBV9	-	CASSVGAQPYEQYF	TGTGCCAGCAGCGTAGGGGCACAACCCTACGAGCAGTACTTC
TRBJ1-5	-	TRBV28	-	CASSLSWQPQHF	TGTGCCAGCAGTTTAAGTTGGCAGCCCCAGCATTTT
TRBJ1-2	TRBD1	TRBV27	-	CASSLLGQGGGYTF	TGTGCCAGCAGTCTCCTCGGACAGGGTGGTGGCTACACCTTC